Shown below are 21 T cell receptor beta chains from a single sample sequenced in a study of sequential checkpoint blockade in melanoma (dated by TCRdb to the late 2010s). Libraries were made using the immunoSEQ multiplex PCR assay. In its TCRdb copy, this immuneACCESS table keeps in-frame sequences only and misses some clones. Where compared with another copy, unresolved V genes explain less than half of these, and the others have no known cause. In this sample the table shows 12,000 to 15,000 clones, approximately 72% of which occur a single time. About 32% of the sample rests with the top ten. This sample's treatment or condition label indicates: randomized to nivolumab then ipilimumab (arm A) or the reverse (arm B). This specimen was CD8+ T cells sorted from blood (inferred from file names), taken from a patient given nivolumab and ipilimumab in sequence. These receptors all come from a human donor with melanoma.

This clone has a single count. The V and J genes are TRBV4-1 and TRBJ2-7; 8 nucleotides match TRBD2. Germline V lookup: CDR1 MGHRA, CDR2 YSYEKL. V lost 0 bases to trimming and J lost 4 bases; unmatched junction nucleotides: 11. The CDR3 runs 17 residues. The CDR3 DNA follows: TGCGCCAGCAGCCAAGATTTCGGGGGACTAGAGACTTACGAGCAGTACTTC. Protein sequence: CASSQDFGGLETYEQYF.

This clone turned up a few times. This chain uses TRBV6-5 with TRBJ1-5, with unresolved D. The germline V gene encodes CDR1 MNHEY and CDR2 SVGAGI. The CDR3 length is 13 residues. Trimming pared 0 bases from V and 7 bases from J, leaving 7 bases between. DNA for the CDR3: TGTGCCAGCAGTTACTCTCCGTTCCAGCCCCAGCATTTT. Amino acid sequence: CASSYSPFQPQHF.

This chain links TRBV4-2 with TRBJ2-1; TRBD2 matches 8 bases. The CDR3 length is 16 residues. Germline V lookup: CDR1 LGHNA, CDR2 YNFKEQ. V gave up 1 base and J gave up 5 bases; unmatched junction bases: 7. The CDR3 loop is CASSQVGTSGDNEQFF. The CDR3 nucleotides are TGTGCCAGCAGCCAAGTGGGGACTAGTGGTGACAATGAGCAGTTCTTC.

The chain joins TRBV30 to TRBJ2-2, with 8 bases lining up with TRBD2. Per germline, CDR1 GTSNPN and CDR2 SVGIG (reference sequence). This CDR3 is built from 14 residues. Unmatched junction bases numbered 5, after V lost 4 bases and J lost 4 bases. The CDR3 bases are TGTGCCTGGACCGGGGGGGCGGTCACCGGGGAGCTGTTTTTT. Protein product: CAWTGGAVTGELFF. The full variable domain, in which reference TRBV30 and TRBJ2-2 provide the parts outside the CDR3, is SQTIHQWPATLVQPVGSPLSLECTVEGTSNPNLYWYRQAAGRGLQLLFYSVGIGQISSEVPQNLSASRPQDRQFILSSKKLLLSDSGFYLCAWTGGAVTGELFFGEGSRLTVL.

This rearrangement joins TRBV7-9 to TRBJ2-1; 10 bases are a match to TRBD2. This CDR3 has 18 residues. Germline V gene sequence: CDR1 SEHNR, CDR2 FQNEAQ (reference sequence). With 4 bases clipped from V and 4 bases from J, the junction kept 13 bases outside the gene matches. CDR3 loop: CASSSLTSGRGRYNEQFF. CDR3 sequence (DNA): TGTGCCAGCAGCTCGCTGACCAGCGGGAGGGGAAGATACAATGAGCAGTTCTTC.

V is TRBV29-1 and J is TRBJ1-2; possible D gene TRBD1, 6 bases. Germline assignment: CDR1 SQVTM and CDR2 ANQGSEA. CDR3 length equals 11 residues. In nucleotides, the CDR3 is TGCAACCCAGTCAGGGGCAATGGCTACACCTTC. It is translated as CNPVRGNGYTF.

This chain joins TRBV13 and TRBJ2-7; 9 positions agree with TRBD2. V gave up 0 bases and J gave up 7 bases; unmatched junction bases: 7. The CDR3 spans 15 residues. The germline gives CDR1 PRHDT, CDR2 FYEKMQ (reference sequence). CDR3 DNA: TGTGCCAGCAGCTTAGGCGGGACTAGCCTGGGTGAGCAGTACTTC. Translated, it gives CASSLGGTSLGEQYF.

This sequence joins TRBV19 and TRBJ2-1, with D tentatively TRBD2 (5 bases). The germline gives CDR1 LNHDA, CDR2 SQIVND (reference sequence). Trimming shortened V by 9 bases and J by 10 bases, and 19 bases separated the two germline ends. The CDR3 is made up of 13 amino acids. This CDR3 reads CASLPPSGREQFF. The CDR3 DNA is TGTGCCAGCCTGCCCCCCAGCGGTCGGGAGCAGTTCTTC.

V is TRBV14 and J is TRBJ2-3, with D unclear. Germline V gene sequence: CDR1 SGHDN, CDR2 FVKESK. The CDR3 is made up of 13 amino acids. The V gene lost 1 base and the J gene lost 3 bases, with 5 bases spanning the gap. The CDR3 DNA sequence: TGTGCCAGCAGCCAAGTCCTAACAGATACGCAGTATTTT. Translating it yields CASSQVLTDTQYF.

This sequence joins TRBV7-6 and TRBJ1-6; D ambiguous. This CDR3 is built from 14 residues. V lost 2 bases to trimming and J lost 7 bases, with 9 bases between them. The germline V gene has CDR1 SGHVS and CDR2 FNYEAQ. For the CDR3, the DNA is TGTGCCAGCAGCTTACTAGTAGGCAATTCACCCCTCCACTTT. Translating gives CASSLLVGNSPLHF.

Comment on this clone: Other DNA sequences within the sample encode an identical CDR3. This rearrangement joins TRBV7-9 to TRBJ1-1, with a possible D match to TRBD1 (5 bases). The V gene lost 1 base and the J gene lost 1 base, with 7 bases spanning the gap. There are 14 residues in the CDR3. Germline V gene lookup returns CDR1 SEHNR and CDR2 FQNEAQ (reference sequence). The CDR3 is CASSLGQGNTEAFF. As DNA, the CDR3 is TGTGCCAGCAGCTTAGGGCAGGGGAACACTGAAGCTTTCTTT.

This chain joins TRBV27 and TRBJ2-5; TRBD1 aligns across 9 bases. Germline V CDR1 and CDR2: MNHEY, SMNVEV (reference sequence). The ends lost 5 bases at V and 4 bases at J; junction bases unmatched: 8. The CDR3 extends over 15 amino acids. The CDR3 region is CASSPPGTGTETQYF. CDR3 nucleotide sequence: TGTGCCAGCAGTCCCCCCGGGACAGGGACAGAGACCCAGTACTTC.

The chain links TRBV12-5 to TRBJ2-1; D is uncertain. The CDR3 is 11 residues long. Germline values: CDR1 LGHNT, CDR2 FRNRAP. V lost 6 bases and J 7 bases, leaving 7 bases between the germline ends. The CDR3 sequence is CASGPGNEQFF. CDR3 DNA: TGTGCTAGTGGCCCCGGTAATGAGCAGTTCTTC.

The chain has TRBV21-1 and TRBJ1-5; the DNA was not used to check the table's D call, TRBD1. TRBV21-1 is flagged as a pseudogene. The CDR3 is 17 amino acids. The DNA of the CDR3 is TGTGCCAGCATCTCTAAGAGGACACCGCCTAGCAATCAGCCCCAGCATTTT. It encodes CASISKRTPPSNQPQHF.

The chain employs TRBV2 and TRBJ2-1; D possibly corresponds to TRBD2 (5 bases). Between the trimmed V and J ends, which lost 5 bases and 4 bases, there was a span of 9 bases. CDR1 is SNHLY and CDR2 is FYNNEI in the germline V gene. The CDR3 runs to 13 residues. The chain's CDR3 is CASSRTVYNEQFF. CDR3 coding DNA: TGTGCCAGCAGTCGGACTGTTTACAATGAGCAGTTCTTC.

This chain connects TRBV27 to TRBJ1-5, with TRBD1 matching 8 bases. The germline CDR1 and CDR2 sequences are MNHEY and SMNVEV (reference sequence). The CDR3 extends over 15 amino acids. The trim removed 5 bases at V and 9 bases at J, leaving 12 bases unmatched. This chain's CDR3 is CASSPGTGGGRPQHF. The CDR3 nucleotides are TGTGCCAGCAGTCCCGGGACAGGCGGGGGAAGGCCCCAGCATTTT.

The gene calls are TRBV7-8 and TRBJ2-1, with D possibly matching TRBD2 (5 bases). CDR1 is SGHVS, CDR2 FQNEAQ, per germline. This CDR3 comprises 15 residues. The V end was cut by 7 bases, the J end by 0 bases, with 13 bases between. The CDR3 is CASNPDWSSYNEQFF. The CDR3 DNA follows: TGTGCCAGCAACCCGGACTGGAGCTCCTACAATGAGCAGTTCTTC. Full variable domain (missing parts from reference TRBV7-8 and TRBJ2-1): GAGVSQSPRYKVAKRGQDVALRCDPISGHVSLFWYQQALGQGPEFLTYFQNEAQLDKSGLPSDRFFAERPEGSVSTLKIQRTQQEDSAVYLCASNPDWSSYNEQFFGPGTRLTVL.

This chain uses TRBV30 with TRBJ2-1; D may be TRBD1 (5 bases). Trimming cost V 3 bases and J 9 bases, with 9 bases left between them. Germline values: CDR1 GTSNPN, CDR2 SVGIG (reference sequence). CDR3 length equals 11 residues. The DNA for the CDR3 is TGTGCCTGGAGGCCAGGGTTTGAGCAGTTCTTC. This gives the protein CAWRPGFEQFF.

The rearrangement links TRBV9 to TRBJ1-1; possibly TRBD1 for D (6 bases). In germline, CDR1 is SGDLS, CDR2 YYNGEE. Trimming shortened V by 3 bases and J by 4 bases, and 13 bases separated the two germline ends. CDR3 length equals 14 residues. CDR3 region: CASSGTGRGTEAFF. The CDR3 DNA follows: TGTGCCAGCAGCGGTACAGGGAGGGGCACTGAAGCTTTCTTT. Together with reference TRBV9 and TRBJ1-1, the CDR3 gives the full variable domain: DSGVTQTPKHLITATGQRVTLRCSPRSGDLSVYWYQQSLDQGLQFLIQYYNGEERAKGNILERFSAQQFPDLHSELNLSSLELGDSALYFCASSGTGRGTEAFFGQGTRLTVV.

The chain recombines TRBV2 with TRBJ2-3; 12 bases line up with TRBD2. Germline V gives CDR1 SNHLY, CDR2 FYNNEI. The length of the CDR3 is 15 residues. V lost 8 bases and J lost 6; bases outside the gene matches: 9. In nucleotides, the CDR3 is TGTGCCAGCCGCCCTTCTAGCGGGGGGGCGGATACGCAGTATTTT. This codes for CASRPSSGGADTQYF.

This clone was detected only a few times. This chain joins TRBV7-8 and TRBJ2-7; a possible D gene is TRBD1 (5 bases). Germline V gene sequence: CDR1 SGHVS, CDR2 FQNEAQ. The CDR3 totals 16 residues. V was pared by 7 bases and J by 0 bases, with 19 bases between. The CDR3 here is CASNPWAGRTSYEQYF. CDR3 coding DNA: TGTGCCAGCAACCCTTGGGCAGGGCGAACCTCCTACGAGCAGTACTTC.